This record looks at one T cell receptor (beta chain) sequence and its context. The entry originates in a study of cytomegalovirus exposure and HLA in healthy donors. V was clipped by 4 bases and J by 2 bases; unmatched bases: 5. Germline CDR1 SGHNT, CDR2 YYREEE (reference sequence). CDR3 length equals 14 residues. It was with 60 Vbeta and 13 Jbeta primers that the PCR ran. Assay: immunoSEQ multiplex PCR; the TCRdb copy retains only in-frame clones and omits some. The sample records 130,000 to 150,000 clones, nearly 80% being singletons. The V and J genes are TRBV5-4 and TRBJ1-2; 7 nucleotides agree with TRBD1. Material for sequencing was PBMCs. The TCR originated in a male donor in good health and CMV-seronegative. This chain's CDR3 is CASSQGQSNYGYTF. Here the CDR3 DNA reads TGTGCCAGCAGCCAGGGACAGTCCAACTATGGCTACACCTTC. Full variable domain (outside the CDR3, taken from reference TRBV5-4 and TRBJ1-2): ETGVTQSPTHLIKTRGQQVTLRCSSQSGHNTVSWYQQALGQGPQFIFQYYREEENGRGNFPPRFSGLQFPNYSSELNVNALELDDSALYLCASSQGQSNYGYTFGSGTRLTVV.